These 5 T cell receptor beta chains came from one sample sequenced in a study of cytomegalovirus exposure and HLA in healthy donors. It was with 60 Vbeta and 13 Jbeta primers that the PCR ran. Assay: immunoSEQ multiplex PCR; the TCRdb copy retains only in-frame clones and omits some. The sample holds approximately 240,000 clones, about 80% seen once. Sequencing was performed on PBMCs. The receptors were sampled from a woman aged 40 to 50 in good health and CMV-seropositive.

The genes are TRBV2 and TRBJ2-7; D gene uncertain. V dropped 4 bases and J dropped 4 bases, with 11 bases sitting between them. In germline, CDR1 is SNHLY, CDR2 FYNNEI. The CDR3 runs 13 residues. The CDR3 nucleotides read TGTGCCAGCAGTGGCCAGTCCCCTTACGAGCAGTACTTC. It yields the protein CASSGQSPYEQYF.

The chain links TRBV6-1 to TRBJ2-7; tentatively, D is TRBD1 (6 bases). This CDR3 has 13 residues. Germline lookup yields CDR1 MNHNS and CDR2 SASEGT. Trimming took 7 bases from V and 3 from J, leaving 13 bases between them. As DNA, the CDR3 is TGTGCCAGCACTTTCGGACAGATCTACGAGCAGTACTTC. As protein: CASTFGQIYEQYF.

The chain carries TRBV2 and TRBJ1-5; D is unclear. The CDR3 sequence is 14 residues long. The germline V gene has CDR1 SNHLY and CDR2 FYNNEI. V lost 1 base and J 4 bases, leaving 8 bases between the germline ends. Here the CDR3 reads CASSEGRTNQPQHF. For the CDR3, the DNA is TGTGCCAGCAGTGAAGGTCGGACTAATCAGCCCCAGCATTTT.

The chain recombines TRBV19 with TRBJ1-1; 9 nucleotides align to TRBD1. After removal of 8 bases from V and 3 bases from J, the junction contained 7 bases not matched to a gene. The CDR3 has 14 residues. Per germline, CDR1 LNHDA and CDR2 SQIVND (reference sequence). Here the CDR3 reads CASEPGQGDTEAFF. Written as DNA, the CDR3 is TGTGCCAGTGAACCGGGACAGGGAGACACTGAAGCTTTCTTT.

Only a few counts were recorded for this clone. This chain joins TRBV6-4 and TRBJ2-7, with 9 positions matching TRBD2. This CDR3 spans 16 amino acids. The germline CDR1 and CDR2 sequences are MRHNA and SNTAGT. V lost 6 bases, J lost 7 bases, and 16 bases stayed unmatched. CDR3 in DNA: TGTGCCAGCAGGGGGATGGCGGGAGGGCGGCGGAAGGAGCAGTACTTC. Protein: CASRGMAGGRRKEQYF.